The present T cell receptor (beta chain) was sequenced within a study of cytomegalovirus exposure and HLA in healthy donors. Amplification used 60 Vbeta primers and 13 Jbeta primers. Assay: immunoSEQ multiplex PCR; the TCRdb copy retains only in-frame clones and omits some. The data show roughly 180,000 clones, around a tenth seen once. In this sample, this clone turned up a few times. Germline values: CDR1 SGHTA, CDR2 FQGTGA. V lost 4 bases and J lost 7; bases outside the gene matches: 3. CDR3 size: 12 residues. Sequenced sample: PBMCs. The clonotype was recovered from a woman aged 30 to 39 in good health and CMV-seropositive. V usage is TRBV7-3 and J usage is TRBJ1-2; 7 nucleotides align to TRBD1. DNA for the CDR3: TGTGCCAGCAGCTCAAGGACAGGTGGCTACACCTTC. Protein product: CASSSRTGGYTF.